Listed here are 10 T cell receptor beta chains from one sample, sequenced in a study of T cell changes during pregnancy in multiple sclerosis (dated by TCRdb to the late 2010s). Libraries were constructed by the immunoSEQ multiplex PCR assay. TCRdb mirrors the immuneACCESS table, restricted to in-frame sequences. Some clones are absent from its copies; in checked studies, under half trace to an unresolved V gene, and the reason for the others is unknown. In all, the sample holds 50,000 or so clones, and 85% to 95% of those were seen once. The top ten hold under 0.95% of the sample. This specimen was CD4+ T cells from peripheral blood mononuclear cells, taken in the third trimester of pregnancy. The receptors shown here come from a female donor with multiple sclerosis, enrolled in a pregnancy study.

The V gene is TRBV7-9, the J gene TRBJ2-2; 9 positions agree with TRBD1. Germline values: CDR1 SEHNR, CDR2 FQNEAQ (reference sequence). CDR3 size: 17 residues. The V segment lost 7 bases and the J segment 1 base; nucleotides outside the gene matches: 10. The DNA of the CDR3 is TGTGCCAGCATGATCCCGGGACAGGGCATGAACACCGGGGAGCTGTTTTTT. It yields the protein CASMIPGQGMNTGELFF.

The chain combines TRBV29-1 with TRBJ2-3, with 10 positions matching TRBD1. The CDR3 is made up of 17 amino acids. Trimming took 7 bases from V and 1 from J; bases not matched to a gene: 14. The germline gives CDR1 SQVTM, CDR2 ANQGSEA. The CDR3 sequence is CSGTGGRDRGGTDTQYF. The DNA for the CDR3 is TGCAGCGGTACTGGGGGGAGGGACAGGGGTGGCACAGATACGCAGTATTTT.

The V gene is TRBV18, the J gene TRBJ2-7; 9 positions match TRBD1. V shed 3 bases and J 0 bases; nucleotides not matched to a gene: 0. Germline assignment: CDR1 KGHSH and CDR2 LQKENI. This CDR3 region has 14 residues. The CDR3 sequence is CASSPGQGSYEQYF. The CDR3 DNA reads as TGTGCCAGCTCACCGGGACAGGGCTCCTACGAGCAGTACTTC. The full variable domain, with the rest looked up from reference TRBV18 and TRBJ2-7, is NAGVMQNPRHLVRRRGQEARLRCSPMKGHSHVYWYRQLPEEGLKFMVYLQKENIIDESGMPKERFSAEFPKEGPSILRIQQVVRGDSAAYFCASSPGQGSYEQYFGPGTRLTVT.

The rearrangement links TRBV7-2 to TRBJ2-3; TRBD1 aligns across 7 bases. This CDR3 region has 13 residues. Germline trimming cut 1 base from V and 9 bases from J; bases unmatched to any gene: 4. The germline gives CDR1 SGHTA, CDR2 FQGNSA. The CDR3 here is CASSLDQTGTQYF. In DNA, the CDR3 is TGTGCCAGCAGCTTAGATCAGACAGGGACGCAGTATTTT.

The chain couples TRBV6-5 to TRBJ1-5; D remains ambiguous. The germline V gene encodes CDR1 MNHEY and CDR2 SVGAGI. The germline V and J ends were trimmed by 0 bases and 3 bases, with 6 bases remaining between them. The CDR3 runs 14 residues. The CDR3 protein is CASSYSEDNQPQHF. DNA of the CDR3: TGTGCCAGCAGTTACTCCGAGGACAATCAGCCCCAGCATTTT.

The chain carries TRBV6-1 and TRBJ1-5; perhaps TRBD1 as D (6 bases). This CDR3 has 17 residues. Trimming cost V 1 base and J 6 bases, with 19 bases left between them. Germline CDR1 and CDR2: MNHNS and SASEGT. The CDR3 nucleotides are TGTGCCAGCAGTGAAGACAAATGGACACAGGGAAGTCAGCCCCAGCATTTT. Its protein product is CASSEDKWTQGSQPQHF.

This chain connects TRBV4-1 to TRBJ2-1; 10 bases agree with TRBD2. The V and J ends lost 1 base and 4 bases, in that order; junction bases with no gene match: 13. Germline V gene lookup returns CDR1 MGHRA and CDR2 YSYEKL. This CDR3 comprises 19 residues. CDR3 sequence (DNA): TGCGCCAGCAGCCAAGTCTTCGCGCCCGGGACTAGCGTTTACAATGAGCAGTTCTTC. Translating gives CASSQVFAPGTSVYNEQFF.

The J gene is TRBJ2-1, the V gene TRBV5-1; 11 bases align to TRBD2. Germline-derived CDR1 and CDR2 are SGHRS and YFSETQ. V dropped 3 bases and J dropped 6; count of bases not matched to a gene: 14. CDR3 length: 18 amino acids. The CDR3 sequence: CASSWALPGTSGLNEQFF. DNA for the CDR3: TGCGCCAGCAGCTGGGCCCTACCCGGGACTAGCGGACTCAATGAGCAGTTCTTC.

The rearrangement uses TRBV6-5 and TRBJ2-2; no reliable D call. Trimming pared 6 bases from V and 10 bases from J, leaving 18 bases between. This CDR3 has 14 residues. In germline, CDR1 is MNHEY, CDR2 SVGAGI. This chain's CDR3 is CASRETPVYTELFF. The DNA of the CDR3 is TGTGCCAGCAGGGAGACCCCCGTCTACACGGAGCTGTTTTTT.

The genes are TRBV5-1 and TRBJ1-3, with D tentatively TRBD1 (5 bases). Germline lookup yields CDR1 SGHRS and CDR2 YFSETQ. V dropped 7 bases and J dropped 3 bases, with 17 bases sitting between them. This CDR3 has 15 residues. CDR3 sequence reads: CASRPDIPIGNTIYF. The CDR3 coding sequence is TGCGCCAGCCGACCGGACATACCGATTGGAAACACCATATATTTT.